A selection of T cell receptor beta chains follows, all from one sample in a study of OX40 agonist ivuxolimab in advanced cancers. The table came from immunoSEQ multiplex PCR; TCRdb's copy has only in-frame clones and leaves some out. The sample lists approximately 72,000 clones, 80% to 90% occurring once. Sequencing was performed on CD4+ or CD8+ T cells sorted from blood, taken in a trial of the OX40 agonist ivuxolimab. The receptors derive from an adult with an advanced solid tumor such as melanoma, head and neck, liver or kidney cancer. Both conserved end residues are part of each CDR3. Fields, in order: CDR3 protein, clone size, J gene, V gene, D gene. A D gene is named only where the DNA matches it firmly. Rows may omit the clone size; those that give it use once, few, many or a size class.

CDR3 protein: CATSPRVQETQYF; clone size: few; J gene: TRBJ2-5; V gene: TRBV15; D gene: .
CDR3 protein: CASSLSGGAQPQHF; clone size: .; J gene: TRBJ1-5; V gene: TRBV5-1; D gene: .
CDR3 protein: CASSYSNGAYEQYF; clone size: few; J gene: TRBJ2-7; V gene: TRBV6-5; D gene: .
CDR3 protein: CASTRQGNQPQHF; clone size: .; J gene: TRBJ1-5; V gene: TRBV6-5; D gene: TRBD1
CDR3 protein: CASTAGGVGTGELFF; clone size: .; J gene: TRBJ2-2; V gene: TRBV6-5; D gene: TRBD1
CDR3 protein: CASSSGTSGRTHEQYF; clone size: .; J gene: TRBJ2-7; V gene: TRBV7-2; D gene: TRBD2
CDR3 protein: CASSSLRTSGGSYEQYF; clone size: .; J gene: TRBJ2-7; V gene: TRBV28; D gene: TRBD2
CDR3 protein: CASSFGRGRSGNQPQHF; clone size: few; J gene: TRBJ1-5; V gene: TRBV28; D gene: TRBD1
CDR3 protein: CASSQERYSNQPQHF; clone size: .; J gene: TRBJ1-5; V gene: TRBV19; D gene: .
CDR3 protein: CASSLTGGEQFF; clone size: once; J gene: TRBJ2-1; V gene: TRBV27; D gene: TRBD2
CDR3 protein: CASSRTGTYGYTF; clone size: .; J gene: TRBJ1-2; V gene: TRBV28; D gene: .
CDR3 protein: CASSPREYTGELFF; clone size: once; J gene: TRBJ2-2; V gene: TRBV5-1; D gene: .
CDR3 protein: CASRVGGDRGELFF; clone size: .; J gene: TRBJ2-2; V gene: TRBV2; D gene: TRBD1
CDR3 protein: CASSSYRDTQYF; clone size: .; J gene: TRBJ2-3; V gene: TRBV11-2; D gene: .
CDR3 protein: CAWRRTLNTEAFF; clone size: .; J gene: TRBJ1-1; V gene: TRBV30; D gene: .
CDR3 protein: CASSLATDYSNQPQHF; clone size: .; J gene: TRBJ1-5; V gene: TRBV5-6; D gene: .
CDR3 protein: CASGLVRAGEPLYNEQFF; clone size: once; J gene: TRBJ2-1; V gene: TRBV12-5; D gene: .
CDR3 protein: CASSQGRASGARRFF; clone size: once; J gene: TRBJ2-1; V gene: TRBV4-3; D gene: .
CDR3 protein: CASLFKGSTDTQYF; clone size: .; J gene: TRBJ2-3; V gene: TRBV10-1; D gene: .
CDR3 protein: CASSLGLAGETQYF; clone size: .; J gene: TRBJ2-5; V gene: TRBV7-2; D gene: TRBD2
CDR3 protein: CASKRDYRSYEQYF; clone size: .; J gene: TRBJ2-7; V gene: TRBV28; D gene: TRBD2
CDR3 protein: CASSYGVGGFNSPLHF; clone size: .; J gene: TRBJ1-6; V gene: TRBV6-5; D gene: .
CDR3 protein: CASSPPAAARDGYTF; clone size: .; J gene: TRBJ1-2; V gene: TRBV18; D gene: .
CDR3 protein: CASSLGTDGYTF; clone size: once; J gene: TRBJ1-2; V gene: TRBV5-4; D gene: .
CDR3 protein: CASSILTGWGGRSTDTQYF; clone size: few; J gene: TRBJ2-3; V gene: TRBV28; D gene: .
CDR3 protein: CASSEQGGDTQYF; clone size: .; J gene: TRBJ2-3; V gene: TRBV6-4; D gene: TRBD1
CDR3 protein: CASSEWNLGQGNTQYF; clone size: once; J gene: TRBJ2-3; V gene: TRBV6-1; D gene: TRBD1
CDR3 protein: CASSEVRGEPQHF; clone size: .; J gene: TRBJ1-5; V gene: TRBV6-1; D gene: .